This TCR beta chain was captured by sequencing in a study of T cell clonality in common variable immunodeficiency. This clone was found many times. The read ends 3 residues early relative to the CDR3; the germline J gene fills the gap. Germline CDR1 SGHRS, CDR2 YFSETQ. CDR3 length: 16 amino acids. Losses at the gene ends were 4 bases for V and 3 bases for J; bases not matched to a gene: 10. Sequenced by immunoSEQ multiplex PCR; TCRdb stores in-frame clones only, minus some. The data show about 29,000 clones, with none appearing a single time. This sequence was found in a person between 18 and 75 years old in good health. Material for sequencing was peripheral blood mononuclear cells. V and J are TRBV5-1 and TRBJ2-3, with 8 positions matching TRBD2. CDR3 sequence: CASSGAPGRGTDTQYF. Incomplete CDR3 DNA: TGCGCCAGCAGCGGGGCCCCCGGGAGGGGGACAGATACG.